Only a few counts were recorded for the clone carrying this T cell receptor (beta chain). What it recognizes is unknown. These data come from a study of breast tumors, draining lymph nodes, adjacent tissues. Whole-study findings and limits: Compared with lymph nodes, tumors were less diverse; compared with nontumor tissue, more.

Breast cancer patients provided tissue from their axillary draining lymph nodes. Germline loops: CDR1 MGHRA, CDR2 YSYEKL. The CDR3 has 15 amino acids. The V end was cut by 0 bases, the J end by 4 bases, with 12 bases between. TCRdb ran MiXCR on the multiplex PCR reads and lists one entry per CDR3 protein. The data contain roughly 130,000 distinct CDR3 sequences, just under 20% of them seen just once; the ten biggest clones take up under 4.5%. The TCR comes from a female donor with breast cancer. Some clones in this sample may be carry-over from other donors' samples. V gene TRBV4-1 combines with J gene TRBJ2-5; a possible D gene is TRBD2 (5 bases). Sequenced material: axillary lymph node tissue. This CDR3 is CASSQEFGRVETQYF. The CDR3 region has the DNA TGCGCCAGCAGCCAAGAATTTGGGCGGGTAGAGACCCAGTACTTC.